The sequence of this T cell receptor beta chain was determined in a study of CD8+ T cells in alopecia areata. Findings of the study overall: Scalp sample sequencing also detects resident alphabeta T cells of normal skin.

CDR3 length: 14 residues. Germline V gene data show CDR1 as GTSNPN and CDR2 as SVGIG (reference sequence). V was clipped by 2 bases and J by 8 bases, with 16 bases between them. In the case of this clone: What it binds is unknown.

Extracted RNA was reverse transcribed, and the resulting cDNA served as sequencing template. Repertoires were generated with immunoSEQ multiplex PCR, while TCRdb's copy carries only in-frame clones and drops some. Among about 220,000 clones listed, under 75% were seen once. As to treatment: oral pan-JAK inhibitor, 5-10 mg twice daily. Punch biopsies of lesional scalp, plus peripheral blood, were taken from alopecia areata patients. The sequenced sample was CD4+ T cells sorted from blood, obtained at week 4, from a patient treated with tofacitinib. The origin of this receptor is a human donor with alopecia areata. The rearrangement links TRBV30 to TRBJ2-1; a weak D match, TRBD1 (6 bases). The CDR3 region has the DNA TGTGCCTGGAGTCCGGGTGGGGGCATTGATGAGCAGTTCTTC. It specifies CAWSPGGGIDEQFF.